This T cell receptor (beta chain) comes out of a study of shared clonotypes between healthy human individuals. Study conclusions and caveats: Sharing of clonotypes among donors was expected to vary with sequencing depth. Represented diversity (both genetic and exposure-history) was limited by the small number of donors.

Repertoires were generated with immunoSEQ multiplex PCR, while TCRdb's copy carries only in-frame clones and drops some. The sample holds 550,000 to 800,000 clones; 90% are singletons and the top ten take about 33%. As regards this clone: What it recognizes is unknown. A read error may account for a junction end that differs from germline. The same CDR3 can be traced to other DNA sequences in this sample.

Germline V gene data show CDR1 as SEHNR and CDR2 as FQNEAQ (reference sequence). CDR3 length: 14 residues. The chain uses TRBV7-9 and TRBJ2-1, with 7 nucleotides matching TRBD1. The clonotype comes from a man in his late teens or twenties in good health. Some clones in this sample may be carry-over from other donors' samples. What was sequenced was memory CD8+ T cells from PBMCs. Subset reported: CD45RO+ cells pooled with CCR7-negative TemRA cells. The CDR3 spells CASSLGGLYNEQFF. The CDR3, as DNA: TGTGCCAGCAGTTTAGGGGGCCTTTACAATGAGCAGTTCTTC.